Shown below are 26 T cell receptor beta chains from a single sample sequenced in a study of OX40 agonist ivuxolimab in advanced cancers. Assay used: immunoSEQ multiplex PCR; TCRdb lists only in-frame clones, some missing. The repertoire holds roughly 91,000 clones, with more than 95% as singletons. The sample was CD4+ or CD8+ T cells sorted from blood, taken in a trial of the OX40 agonist ivuxolimab. The receptors here all came from an adult with an advanced solid tumor such as melanoma, head and neck, liver or kidney cancer.

The chain recombines TRBV5-6 with TRBJ1-4; D might be TRBD1 (5 bases). Germline lookup yields CDR1 SGHDT and CDR2 YYEEEE. Trimming stripped 2 bases from V and 7 bases from J, with 9 bases between. This CDR3 contains 13 residues. The chain's CDR3 is CASSFWDGEKLFF. In DNA form, the CDR3 reads TGTGCCAGCAGCTTCTGGGACGGTGAAAAACTGTTTTTT. Together with reference TRBV5-6 and TRBJ1-4, the CDR3 gives the full variable domain: DAGVTQSPTHLIKTRGQQVTLRCSPKSGHDTVSWYQQALGQGPQFIFQYYEEEERQRGNFPDRFSGHQFPNYSSELNVNALLLGDSALYLCASSFWDGEKLFFGSGTQLSVL.

J is TRBJ1-5 and V is TRBV28; the match to TRBD1 covers 7 bases. The CDR3 totals 13 residues. Germline V gene sequence: CDR1 MDHEN, CDR2 SYDVKM. Trimming took 8 bases from V and 7 from J; bases not matched to a gene: 8. CDR3 residues: CASSTGVRQPQHF. CDR3 nucleotides: TGTGCCAGCTCCACAGGGGTACGACAGCCCCAGCATTTT.

The chain uses TRBV18 and TRBJ2-5; TRBD1 matches 7 bases. In germline, CDR1 is KGHSH, CDR2 LQKENI. This CDR3 has 13 residues. Trimming took 6 bases from V and 1 from J; bases not matched to a gene: 2. CDR3 residues: CASSPGGQETQYF. The CDR3, as DNA: TGTGCCAGCTCCCCAGGGGGCCAAGAGACCCAGTACTTC. Based on the CDR3 plus reference TRBV18 and TRBJ2-5, the full variable domain is NAGVMQNPRHLVRRRGQEARLRCSPMKGHSHVYWYRQLPEEGLKFMVYLQKENIIDESGMPKERFSAEFPKEGPSILRIQQVVRGDSAAYFCASSPGGQETQYFGPGTRLLVL.

This clone has just one count. The same CDR3 also results from other DNA sequences found in this sample. V usage is TRBV6-5 and J usage is TRBJ2-1, with D hard to call. Germline lookup yields CDR1 MNHEY and CDR2 SVGAGI. The CDR3 length is 11 residues. Trimming shortened V by 2 bases and J by 6 bases, and 2 bases separated the two germline ends. Here the CDR3 reads CASSYGNEQFF. The CDR3 DNA reads TGTGCCAGCAGTTACGGCAATGAGCAGTTCTTC.

V usage is TRBV11-2 and J usage is TRBJ2-2; D ambiguous. Germline-derived CDR1 and CDR2 are SGHAT and FQNNGV. This CDR3 has 14 residues. The V gene lost 5 bases and the J gene lost 0 bases, with 7 bases spanning the gap. CDR3 sequence reads: CASSDNANTGELFF. In DNA form, the CDR3 reads TGTGCCAGCAGCGATAACGCGAACACCGGGGAGCTGTTTTTT.

The V gene is TRBV19, the J gene TRBJ2-5; D is unresolved. Trimming removed 1 base from V and 5 bases from J, with 14 bases in between. The V gene's germline CDR1 is LNHDA and CDR2 SQIVND (reference sequence). This CDR3 has 15 amino acids. The CDR3 DNA is TGTGCCAGTAGTATAGTGCGCTCTCCATCGGAGACCCAGTACTTC. This translates into CASSIVRSPSETQYF.

The chain combines TRBV28 with TRBJ2-1; tentatively, D is TRBD2 (5 bases). CDR1 is MDHEN and CDR2 is SYDVKM in the germline V gene. This CDR3 has 13 residues. V was trimmed by 6 bases and J by 5 bases, leaving 11 bases between them. For the CDR3, the DNA is TGTGCCAGCAGCCCTTGGGGAGACAATGAGCAGTTCTTC. This codes for CASSPWGDNEQFF. The full variable domain, rest sourced from reference TRBV28 and TRBJ2-1, is DVKVTQSSRYLVKRTGEKVFLECVQDMDHENMFWYRQDPGLGLRLIYFSYDVKMKEKGDIPEGYSVSREKKERFSLILESASTNQTSMYLCASSPWGDNEQFFGPGTRLTVL.

The chain recombines TRBV12-5 with TRBJ1-2; TRBD1 is a possible D gene (5 bases). The CDR3 runs 13 residues. Trimming removed 6 bases at V and 6 bases at J, with 14 bases between. In germline, CDR1 is LGHNT, CDR2 FRNRAP. The CDR3 loop is CASGLGRGNGYTF. In nucleotides, the CDR3 is TGTGCTAGTGGGCTGGGGCGCGGGAATGGCTACACCTTC. Full variable domain (outside the CDR3, taken from reference TRBV12-5 and TRBJ1-2): DARVTQTPRHKVTEMGQEVTMRCQPILGHNTVFWYRQTMMQGLELLAYFRNRAPLDDSGMPKDRFSAEMPDATLATLKIQPSEPRDSAVYFCASGLGRGNGYTFGSGTRLTVV.

The V call is TRBV9, the J call TRBJ2-1; the D call may be TRBD1 or TRBD2 (7 bases each). The CDR3 contains 16 residues. V was cut by 4 bases and J by 3 bases, with 17 bases left in between. Per germline, CDR1 SGDLS and CDR2 YYNGEE. Here the CDR3 reads CASSPSSGGGYNEQFF. The CDR3 DNA reads TGTGCCAGCAGCCCCTCGTCAGGGGGGGGCTACAATGAGCAGTTCTTC.

The chain combines TRBV5-4 with TRBJ2-7; D is possibly TRBD1 (5 bases). V lost 5 bases to trimming and J lost 6 bases, with 9 bases between them. The CDR3 sequence is 11 residues long. Germline assignment: CDR1 SGHNT and CDR2 YYREEE (reference sequence). For the CDR3, the DNA is TGTGCCAGCAGTTCCAGGGTCGAGCAGTACTTC. Its protein is CASSSRVEQYF. Combining the CDR3 with reference TRBV5-4 and TRBJ2-7 gives the whole variable domain ETGVTQSPTHLIKTRGQQVTLRCSSQSGHNTVSWYQQALGQGPQFIFQYYREEENGRGNFPPRFSGLQFPNYSSELNVNALELDDSALYLCASSSRVEQYFGPGTRLTVT.

The chain links TRBV11-2 to TRBJ2-7, with D unresolved. This CDR3 is 14 amino acids long. The V gene's germline CDR1 is SGHAT and CDR2 FQNNGV. The V end was cut by 5 bases, the J end by 0 bases, with 11 bases between. The CDR3 DNA follows: TGTGCCAGCAGCCCCAGGTACAACTCCTACGAGCAGTACTTC. Translated: CASSPRYNSYEQYF.

The genes are TRBV27 and TRBJ1-2; D gene unclear. CDR1 is MNHEY and CDR2 is SMNVEV in the germline V gene (reference sequence). This CDR3 is built from 13 residues. V was pared by 2 bases and J by 0 bases, with 4 bases between. CDR3 sequence (DNA): TGTGCCAGCAGTTTAGGCGCTAACTATGGCTACACCTTC. Protein: CASSLGANYGYTF.

This rearrangement joins TRBV9 to TRBJ2-6; D is undetermined. V dropped 6 bases and J dropped 2 bases, with 15 bases sitting between them. Per the germline V gene, CDR1 is SGDLS and CDR2 is YYNGEE. This CDR3 has 16 residues. CDR3 DNA sequence: TGTGCCAGCAACCCCGATTTATCTGCTGGGGCCAACGTCCTGACTTTC. It is translated as CASNPDLSAGANVLTF. Full variable domain (missing parts from reference TRBV9 and TRBJ2-6): DSGVTQTPKHLITATGQRVTLRCSPRSGDLSVYWYQQSLDQGLQFLIQYYNGEERAKGNILERFSAQQFPDLHSELNLSSLELGDSALYFCASNPDLSAGANVLTFGAGSRLTVL.

The chain carries TRBV5-1 and TRBJ2-1; TRBD2 matches 9 bases. The germline V gene has CDR1 SGHRS and CDR2 YFSETQ. CDR3 length: 16 amino acids. V lost 0 bases, J lost 7 bases, and 8 bases stayed unmatched. CDR3 sequence (DNA): TGCGCCAGCAGCTTGGGAGGAGCGGGAGGATTAAATGAGCAGTTCTTC. This encodes CASSLGGAGGLNEQFF.

This rearrangement joins TRBV7-7 to TRBJ2-5, with D unresolved. CDR1 SSHAT and CDR2 FNYEAQ come from the germline V gene (reference sequence). This CDR3 region has 13 residues. V lost 4 bases and J 1 base, leaving 7 bases between the germline ends. The CDR3 region has the DNA TGTGCCAGCAGCTCCGCCCTCCAAGAGACCCAGTACTTC. This sequence encodes CASSSALQETQYF.

This chain links TRBV27 with TRBJ1-2; D perhaps matches TRBD1 (5 bases). V was trimmed by 8 bases and J by 3 bases, leaving 13 bases between them. The CDR3 sequence is 13 residues long. Germline V gives CDR1 MNHEY, CDR2 SMNVEV (reference sequence). Here the CDR3 reads CASAWGGDYGYTF. DNA for the CDR3: TGTGCCAGCGCCTGGGGCGGAGACTATGGCTACACCTTC.

The chain carries TRBV9 and TRBJ2-2; D remains unclear. The CDR3 is made up of 14 amino acids. Trimming took off 0 bases at V and 1 base at J, with 4 bases between the two ends. CDR1 is SGDLS and CDR2 is YYNGEE in the germline V gene. CDR3 sequence: CASSVGGNTGELFF. The CDR3 nucleotides are TGTGCCAGCAGCGTAGGAGGGAACACCGGGGAGCTGTTTTTT.

The V gene is TRBV28, the J gene TRBJ2-7; D call uncertain. V gave up 3 bases and J gave up 3 bases, with 9 bases separating them. Germline CDR1 reads MDHEN; CDR2 reads SYDVKM. This CDR3 comprises 13 residues. The CDR3 is CASSFSTSYEQYF. The DNA of the CDR3 is TGTGCCAGCAGTTTTTCAACCAGCTACGAGCAGTACTTC.

DNA for the CDR3: TGTGCCAGCACCGACGGGACAGTTGAAGCTTTCTTT. This gives the protein CASTDGTVEAFF. The V and J genes are TRBV5-4 and TRBJ1-1, with 7 bases fitting TRBD1. Germline values: CDR1 SGHNT, CDR2 YYREEE (reference sequence). This CDR3 is built from 12 residues. Trimming at V came to 6 bases and at J to 7 bases, leaving 6 bases not matched to a gene.

The chain joins TRBV9 to TRBJ2-7; 7 nucleotides line up with TRBD1. V shed 3 bases and J 3 bases; nucleotides not matched to a gene: 6. This CDR3 is 14 amino acids long. Germline CDR1 and CDR2: SGDLS and YYNGEE. The CDR3: CASSARDSLYEQYF. In DNA form, the CDR3 reads TGTGCCAGCAGCGCCCGGGACAGCCTCTACGAGCAGTACTTC.

This clone turned up a few times. The V and J genes are TRBV9 and TRBJ2-7; 9 bases fit TRBD1. With 0 bases clipped from V and 7 bases from J, the junction kept 8 bases outside the gene matches. The CDR3 is 15 amino acids. Germline CDR1 is SGDLS and CDR2 is YYNGEE. The CDR3 region is CASSVEGQGLREQYF. The CDR3 DNA follows: TGTGCCAGCAGCGTAGAAGGACAGGGGCTAAGGGAGCAGTACTTC.

The V and J genes are TRBV5-6 and TRBJ2-7; D is undetermined. The V gene's germline CDR1 is SGHDT and CDR2 YYEEEE. V was trimmed by 0 bases and J by 0 bases, leaving 13 bases between them. The CDR3 extends over 16 amino acids. The CDR3 is CASSLALGFNSYEQYF. In DNA, the CDR3 is TGTGCCAGCAGCTTGGCGCTCGGGTTTAACTCCTACGAGCAGTACTTC.

The genes are TRBV4-1 and TRBJ2-7; no definite D call. Germline loops: CDR1 MGHRA, CDR2 YSYEKL. This CDR3 spans 16 amino acids. Trimming took 0 bases from V and 6 from J, leaving 18 bases between them. CDR3 sequence: CASSQDLGSLPSEQYF. CDR3 nucleotides: TGCGCCAGCAGCCAAGATCTGGGATCCCTCCCCTCCGAGCAGTACTTC.

V gene TRBV11-2 combines with J gene TRBJ2-1, with TRBD1 identical over 7 bases. Germline values: CDR1 SGHAT, CDR2 FQNNGV. The ends lost 3 bases at V and 3 bases at J; junction bases unmatched: 5. CDR3 length equals 15 residues. Here the CDR3 DNA reads TGTGCCAGCAGCTTTACAGGGGTGGACTACAATGAGCAGTTCTTC. Residues: CASSFTGVDYNEQFF.

The CDR3 sequence: CASSQVRSNYGYTF. The CDR3 DNA is TGCGCCAGCAGCCAAGTAAGATCTAACTATGGCTACACCTTC. This chain uses TRBV4-1 with TRBJ1-2; D remains ambiguous. The V gene lost 1 base and the J gene lost 0 bases, with 6 bases spanning the gap. CDR1 MGHRA and CDR2 YSYEKL come from the germline V gene. This CDR3 region has 14 residues.

The chain joins TRBV15 to TRBJ1-1, with D unclear. From germline, CDR1 is LNHNV and CDR2 YYDKDF (reference sequence). Trimming took off 4 bases at V and 1 base at J, with 10 bases between the two ends. This CDR3 has 14 residues. DNA of the CDR3: TGTGCCACCAGCACCCCCTTGGGGAACACTGAAGCTTTCTTT. This gives the protein CATSTPLGNTEAFF.